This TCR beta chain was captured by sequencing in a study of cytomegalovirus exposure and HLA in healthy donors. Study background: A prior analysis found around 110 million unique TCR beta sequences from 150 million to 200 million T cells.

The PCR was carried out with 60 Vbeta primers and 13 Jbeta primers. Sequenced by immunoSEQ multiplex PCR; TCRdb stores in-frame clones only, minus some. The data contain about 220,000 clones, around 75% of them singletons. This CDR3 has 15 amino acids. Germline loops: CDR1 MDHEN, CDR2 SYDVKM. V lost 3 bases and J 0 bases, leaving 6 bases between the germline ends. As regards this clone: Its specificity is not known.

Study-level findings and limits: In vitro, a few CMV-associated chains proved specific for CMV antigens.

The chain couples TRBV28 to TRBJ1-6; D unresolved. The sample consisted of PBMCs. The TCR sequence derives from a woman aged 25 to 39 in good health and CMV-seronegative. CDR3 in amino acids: CASSFYSSYNSPLHF. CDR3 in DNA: TGTGCCAGCAGTTTTTACAGCTCCTATAATTCACCCCTCCACTTT.